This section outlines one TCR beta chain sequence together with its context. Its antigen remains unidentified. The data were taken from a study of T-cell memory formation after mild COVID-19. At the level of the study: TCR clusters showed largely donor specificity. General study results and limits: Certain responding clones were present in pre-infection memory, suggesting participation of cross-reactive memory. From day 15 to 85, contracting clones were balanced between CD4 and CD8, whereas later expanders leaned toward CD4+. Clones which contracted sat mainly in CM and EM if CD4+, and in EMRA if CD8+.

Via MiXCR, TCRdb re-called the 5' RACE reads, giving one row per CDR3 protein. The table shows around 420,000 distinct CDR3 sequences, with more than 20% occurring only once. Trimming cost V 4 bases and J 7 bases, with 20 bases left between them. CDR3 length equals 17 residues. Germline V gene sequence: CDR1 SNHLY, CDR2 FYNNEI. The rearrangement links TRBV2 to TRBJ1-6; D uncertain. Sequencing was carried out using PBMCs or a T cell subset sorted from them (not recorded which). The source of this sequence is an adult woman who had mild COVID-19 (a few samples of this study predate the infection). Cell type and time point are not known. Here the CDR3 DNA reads TGTGCCAGCAGTGTCTGGGAAGCTTCGTCAGGAAATTCACCCCTCCACTTT. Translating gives CASSVWEASSGNSPLHF.